This T cell receptor (beta chain) was retrieved from a study of tumor-infiltrating lymphocytes in primary liver carcinoma. From about 19-30 mg of unsorted bulk tissue, DNA and RNA were co-extracted together. No patient had received treatment, and all had chronic HBV infection. J was trimmed by 8 bases and V by 3 bases; bases with no gene match: 16. CDR3 size: 16 residues. Germline assignment: CDR1 SQVTM and CDR2 ANQGSEA. This clonotype was observed at least ten times. A primer in the constant region served to generate TCR beta cDNA from approximately 500 ng of total RNA. ARM-PCR, slightly modified, supplied the TCR beta libraries through three nested multiplex PCR rounds. TRBV1-TRBV30 forward primers paired with a C-beta reverse primer drove the first two PCR rounds, approximately 11 cycles each. One entry per CDR3 protein, called by TCRdb with MiXCR from the multiplex PCR reads. The sample carries 90,000 to 150,000 distinct CDR3 sequences, around 70% recorded once.

Source material: tumor-adjacent normal liver tissue. The rearrangement links TRBV29-1 to TRBJ1-1; TRBD1 aligns across 9 bases. The source is a woman in her sixties with primary liver carcinoma and hepatitis B virus infection. The CDR3 region has the DNA TGCAGCGTTGATCAAGTCACCGGGACAGGGCGTCGAGAAGCTTTCTTT. The encoded protein is CSVDQVTGTGRREAFF.